A single sample gave rise to the 19 T cell receptor beta chains below, sequenced in a study of technical replicates of blood from a few donors. Sequencing was performed with immunoSEQ multiplex PCR; in TCRdb, only in-frame clones are kept and a portion is missing. The sample shows about 83,000 clones, around 94% of them seen only once. Material: T cells isolated from PBMCs. These receptors were obtained from a human donor in good health.

This chain uses TRBV7-9 with TRBJ1-6; 10 nucleotides line up with TRBD1. Losses at the gene ends were 5 bases for V and 8 bases for J; bases not matched to a gene: 9. This CDR3 region has 16 residues. CDR1 and CDR2 (germline): SEHNR, FQNEAQ (reference sequence). The CDR3 protein is CASSRRQGAEDSPLHF. The CDR3 DNA reads as TGTGCCAGCAGCCGGAGACAGGGGGCAGAGGATTCACCCCTCCACTTT.

V gene TRBV30 combines with J gene TRBJ2-1, with a weak D call TRBD1 (6 bases). The V and J ends lost 0 bases and 1 base respectively, with 16 bases between them. The CDR3 totals 17 residues. Germline V gene sequence: CDR1 GTSNPN, CDR2 SVGIG (reference sequence). The CDR3 DNA is TGTGCCTGGAGTGTCATACAGGGTCTGGTATCCTACAATGAGCAGTTCTTC. Residues: CAWSVIQGLVSYNEQFF.

The chain uses TRBV4-1 and TRBJ1-2, with TRBD1 matching 7 bases. The CDR3 runs to 14 residues. The ends lost 3 bases at V and 10 bases at J; junction bases unmatched: 11. Germline V lookup: CDR1 MGHRA, CDR2 YSYEKL. The CDR3 sequence: CASSQDADRDHYTF. The CDR3 bases are TGCGCCAGCAGCCAGGACGCCGACAGGGACCACTACACCTTC.

The chain combines TRBV5-1 with TRBJ1-4; D unresolved. Germline CDR1 SGHRS, CDR2 YFSETQ. The CDR3 covers 15 residues. The V and J ends lost 0 bases and 0 bases respectively, with 6 bases between them. CDR3 nucleotide sequence: TGCGCCAGCAGCTTGGCTGAGGCAACTAATGAAAAACTGTTTTTT. This codes for CASSLAEATNEKLFF.

The chain employs TRBV5-4 and TRBJ1-4, with TRBD1 matching 7 bases. This CDR3 is built from 15 residues. Germline V CDR1 and CDR2: SGHNT, YYREEE (reference sequence). J gave up 5 bases and V 1 base, and 5 bases lay outside the gene matches. The CDR3 DNA is TGTGCCAGCAGCTTGATTCAGGGGGGAAATGAAAAACTGTTTTTT. It translates to CASSLIQGGNEKLFF.

The CDR3 loop reads CASSLGRGARETQYF. CDR3 coding DNA: TGTGCCAGCAGCTTGGGACGGGGGGCTAGGGAGACCCAGTACTTC. This chain links TRBV5-4 with TRBJ2-5, with D tentatively TRBD2 (7 bases). This CDR3 is 15 amino acids long. Germline V gene sequence: CDR1 SGHNT, CDR2 YYREEE (reference sequence). Deletions cut 0 bases from V and 5 bases from J, with 14 bases between. The variable domain in full, completed from reference TRBV5-4 and TRBJ2-5, reads ETGVTQSPTHLIKTRGQQVTLRCSSQSGHNTVSWYQQALGQGPQFIFQYYREEENGRGNFPPRFSGLQFPNYSSELNVNALELDDSALYLCASSLGRGARETQYFGPGTRLLVL.

This sequence joins TRBV5-5 and TRBJ1-2, with unresolved D. V gave up 0 bases and J gave up 0 bases, with 9 bases separating them. The CDR3 runs to 15 residues. Per the germline V gene, CDR1 is SGHKS and CDR2 is YYEKEE (reference sequence). CDR3 nucleotides: TGTGCCAGCAGCTTGGACGCCCGAGCTAACTATGGCTACACCTTC. This codes for CASSLDARANYGYTF. Filled out from reference TRBV5-5 and TRBJ1-2, the complete variable domain reads DAGVTQSPTHLIKTRGQQVTLRCSPISGHKSVSWYQQVLGQGPQFIFQYYEKEERGRGNFPDRFSARQFPNYSSELNVNALLLGDSALYLCASSLDARANYGYTFGSGTRLTVV.

The CDR3 nucleotides read TGCGCCAGCAGCTTGTCCAGCGAACTAGAGACCCAGTACTTC. This codes for CASSLSSELETQYF. The chain carries TRBV5-1 and TRBJ2-5, with D hard to call. This CDR3 spans 14 amino acids. Germline loops: CDR1 SGHRS, CDR2 YFSETQ. The ends were cut back, 1 base at V and 4 bases at J, with 11 bases in the middle. Full variable domain (outside the CDR3, taken from reference TRBV5-1 and TRBJ2-5): KAGVTQTPRYLIKTRGQQVTLSCSPISGHRSVSWYQQTPGQGLQFLFEYFSETQRNKGNFPGRFSGRQFSNSRSEMNVSTLELGDSALYLCASSLSSELETQYFGPGTRLLVL.

The V gene is TRBV15, the J gene TRBJ1-1, with TRBD1 matching over 11 bases. This CDR3 region has 14 residues. Trimming cost V 6 bases and J 5 bases; bases outside gene matches: 5. In germline, CDR1 is LNHNV, CDR2 YYDKDF (reference sequence). In DNA, the CDR3 is TGTGCCACCAGACGGACAGGGGGCGAAACTGAAGCTTTCTTT. It yields the protein CATRRTGGETEAFF.

V gene TRBV5-1 combines with J gene TRBJ1-1; tentative D call: TRBD1 (6 bases). Germline-derived CDR1 and CDR2 are SGHRS and YFSETQ. Trimming shortened V by 2 bases and J by 2 bases, and 16 bases separated the two germline ends. The CDR3 extends over 16 amino acids. The CDR3, as DNA: TGCGCCAGCAGCTTTAAAGGGGACACAATAAACACTGAAGCTTTCTTT. Its translation: CASSFKGDTINTEAFF.

This clone was picked up one time. CDR3 amino acids: CASSRDTNTGELFF. The CDR3 DNA sequence: TGTGCCAGCAGCCGGGACACCAACACCGGGGAGCTGTTTTTT. This chain connects TRBV6-1 to TRBJ2-2, with a tentative D call TRBD1 (6 bases). Germline V gives CDR1 MNHNS, CDR2 SASEGT. The V gene lost 6 bases and the J gene lost 2 bases, with 10 bases spanning the gap. The CDR3 consists of 14 residues.

The rearrangement joins TRBV14 to TRBJ2-3; D possibly corresponds to TRBD1 (6 bases). The CDR3 runs to 15 residues. V dropped 2 bases and J dropped 3 bases, with 12 bases sitting between them. In germline, CDR1 is SGHDN, CDR2 FVKESK. The CDR3 here is CASSQQQGGTDTQYF. CDR3 DNA: TGTGCCAGCAGCCAACAACAGGGTGGGACAGATACGCAGTATTTT.

The chain has TRBV6-1 and TRBJ2-7; 8 positions match TRBD1. CDR3 length equals 16 residues. CDR1 MNHNS and CDR2 SASEGT come from the germline V gene. V lost 4 bases to trimming and J lost 1 base; unmatched junction nucleotides: 9. Here the CDR3 DNA reads TGTGCCAGCAGTGTTTTAGGGGGACAGGCATCCTACGAGCAGTACTTC. This gives the protein CASSVLGGQASYEQYF.

The CDR3 DNA sequence: TGCGCCAGCAGCCCTAGACGGTCTCCAACCGGGGAGCTGTTTTTT. This gives the protein CASSPRRSPTGELFF. V and J are TRBV10-1 and TRBJ2-2, with unresolved D. CDR1 is WNHNN, CDR2 SYGVQD, per germline (reference sequence). The CDR3 totals 15 residues. V lost 6 bases, J lost 5 bases, and 16 bases lay in between.

This clone was found once. The J gene is TRBJ2-1, the V gene TRBV10-3; TRBD2 agrees at 13 bases. The germline V gene has CDR1 ENHRY and CDR2 SYGVKD. This CDR3 region has 13 residues. The ends lost 9 bases at V and 8 bases at J; junction bases unmatched: 4. DNA of the CDR3: TGTGCCATGGGGACTAGCGGGAAGGATGAGCAGTTCTTC. This gives the protein CAMGTSGKDEQFF.

The genes are TRBV29-1 and TRBJ1-2; 9 nucleotides line up with TRBD1. V shed 6 bases, J shed 7 bases, and the junction held 12 bases outside the gene matches. Germline CDR1 and CDR2: SQVTM and ANQGSEA. The CDR3 runs 14 residues. This CDR3 is CSVLYTDRGRGYTF. CDR3 DNA: TGCAGCGTCCTTTATACGGACAGGGGACGTGGCTACACCTTC.

The rearrangement links TRBV6-5 to TRBJ2-7, with TRBD1 identical over 8 bases. Germline values: CDR1 MNHEY, CDR2 SVGAGI. J was trimmed by 4 bases and V by 4 bases; bases with no gene match: 12. The CDR3 is 16 amino acids. The CDR3 loop reads CASSSPARTGRYEQYF. In DNA, the CDR3 is TGTGCCAGCAGTTCCCCGGCTAGGACAGGGAGGTACGAGCAGTACTTC.

V usage is TRBV2 and J usage is TRBJ2-3, with D possibly being TRBD2 (5 bases). Germline-derived CDR1 and CDR2 are SNHLY and FYNNEI. CDR3 size: 14 residues. The V and J ends lost 8 bases and 5 bases respectively, with 17 bases between them. CDR3 amino acids: CASERGIWGDTQYF. For the CDR3, the DNA is TGTGCCAGCGAACGGGGTATCTGGGGAGATACGCAGTATTTT.

The chain joins TRBV2 to TRBJ2-7; 9 bases are a match to TRBD1. Germline CDR1 SNHLY, CDR2 FYNNEI. The CDR3 covers 14 residues. Trimming at V came to 1 base and at J to 6 bases, leaving 4 bases not matched to a gene. DNA for the CDR3: TGTGCCAGCAGTGAAGGGTACAGGGGGCTCGAGCAGTACTTC. The encoded protein is CASSEGYRGLEQYF.